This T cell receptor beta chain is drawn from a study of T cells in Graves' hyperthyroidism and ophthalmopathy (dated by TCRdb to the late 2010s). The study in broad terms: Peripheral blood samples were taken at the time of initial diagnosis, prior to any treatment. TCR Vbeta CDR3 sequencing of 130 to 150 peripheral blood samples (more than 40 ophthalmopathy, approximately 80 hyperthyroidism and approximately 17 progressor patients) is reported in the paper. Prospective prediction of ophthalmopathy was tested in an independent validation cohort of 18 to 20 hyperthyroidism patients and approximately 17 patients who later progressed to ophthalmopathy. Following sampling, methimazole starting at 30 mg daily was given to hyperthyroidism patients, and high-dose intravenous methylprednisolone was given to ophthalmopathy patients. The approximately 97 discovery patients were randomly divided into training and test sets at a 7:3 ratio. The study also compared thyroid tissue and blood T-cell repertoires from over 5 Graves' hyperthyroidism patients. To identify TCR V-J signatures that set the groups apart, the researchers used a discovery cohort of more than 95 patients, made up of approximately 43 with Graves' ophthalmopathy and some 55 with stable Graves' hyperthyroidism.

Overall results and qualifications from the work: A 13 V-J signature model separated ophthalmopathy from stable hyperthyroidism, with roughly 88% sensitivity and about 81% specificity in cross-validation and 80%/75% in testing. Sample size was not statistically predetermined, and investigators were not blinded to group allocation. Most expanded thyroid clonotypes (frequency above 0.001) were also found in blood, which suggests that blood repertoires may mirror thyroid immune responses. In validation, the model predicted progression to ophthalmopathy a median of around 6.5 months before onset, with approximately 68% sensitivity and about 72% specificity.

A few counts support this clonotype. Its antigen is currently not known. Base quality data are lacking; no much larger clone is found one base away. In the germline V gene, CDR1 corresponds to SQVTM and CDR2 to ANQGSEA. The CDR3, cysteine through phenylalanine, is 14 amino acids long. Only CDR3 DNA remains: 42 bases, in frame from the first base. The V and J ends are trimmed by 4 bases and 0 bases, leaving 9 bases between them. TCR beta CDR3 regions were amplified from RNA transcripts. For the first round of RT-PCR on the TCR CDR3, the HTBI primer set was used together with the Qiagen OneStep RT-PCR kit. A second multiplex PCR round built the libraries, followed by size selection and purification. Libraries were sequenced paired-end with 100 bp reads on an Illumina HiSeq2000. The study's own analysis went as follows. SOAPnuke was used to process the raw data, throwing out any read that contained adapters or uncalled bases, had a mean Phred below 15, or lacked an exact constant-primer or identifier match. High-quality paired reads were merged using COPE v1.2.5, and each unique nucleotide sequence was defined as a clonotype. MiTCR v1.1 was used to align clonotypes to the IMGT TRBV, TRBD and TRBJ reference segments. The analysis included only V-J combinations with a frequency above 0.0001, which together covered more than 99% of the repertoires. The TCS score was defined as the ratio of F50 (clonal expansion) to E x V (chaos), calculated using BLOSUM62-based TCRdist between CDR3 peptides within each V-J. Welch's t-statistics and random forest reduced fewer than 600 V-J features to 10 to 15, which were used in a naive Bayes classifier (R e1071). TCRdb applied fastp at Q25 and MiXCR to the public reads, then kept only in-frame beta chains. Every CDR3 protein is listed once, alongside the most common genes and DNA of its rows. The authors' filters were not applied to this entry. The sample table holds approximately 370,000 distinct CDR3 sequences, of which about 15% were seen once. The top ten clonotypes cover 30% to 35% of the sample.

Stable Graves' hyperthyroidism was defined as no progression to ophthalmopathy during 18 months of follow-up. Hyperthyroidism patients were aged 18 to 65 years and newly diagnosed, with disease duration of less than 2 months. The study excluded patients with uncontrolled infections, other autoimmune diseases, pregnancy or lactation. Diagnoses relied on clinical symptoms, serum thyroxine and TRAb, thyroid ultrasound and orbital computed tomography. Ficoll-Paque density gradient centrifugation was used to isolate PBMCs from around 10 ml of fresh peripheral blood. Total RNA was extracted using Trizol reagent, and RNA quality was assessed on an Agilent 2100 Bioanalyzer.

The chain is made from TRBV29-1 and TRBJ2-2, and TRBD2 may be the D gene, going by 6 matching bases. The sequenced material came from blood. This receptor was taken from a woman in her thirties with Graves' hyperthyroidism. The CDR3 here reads CSVVTGANTGELFF. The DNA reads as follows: TGCAGCGTTGTGACGGGGGCGAACACCGGGGAGCTGTTTTTT.